Here is one T cell receptor (beta chain) with its context. Its antigen is still unknown. Sequenced by immunoSEQ multiplex PCR; TCRdb stores in-frame clones only, minus some. In the table there are about 160,000 clones, 88% of which are singletons. This sample was taken from a study of T cell responses to AZD1222 COVID-19 vaccine. Findings of the study overall: Compared with day 0, the breadth and depth of the Spike-specific TCR repertoire rose significantly after two doses of AZD1222. Only a handful of AZD1222 recipients were seropositive at baseline. Spike as a whole was targeted by vaccine-associated CD4 TCRs, dominant at 160-218 and 743-854. No repertoire was sampled before or during the peak T cell response, only after it.

Germline CDR1 is MNHEY and CDR2 is SVGAGI. This CDR3 has 13 residues. Trimming shortened V by 2 bases and J by 5 bases, and 9 bases separated the two germline ends. Sequencing was performed on peripheral blood, taken 28 days after the second AZD1222 dose. The origin of this receptor is an adult who received the AZD1222 COVID-19 vaccine. J is TRBJ1-1 and V is TRBV6-5; the D is unclear. The DNA of the CDR3 is TGTGCCAGCAGTTACCTGCGAGAAACTGAAGCTTTCTTT. Translated: CASSYLRETEAFF.